This T cell receptor beta chain was obtained from a study of blood T cells in healthy people across ages (dated by TCRdb to the mid-2010s). In terms of the full investigation: In model experiments, template switching captured roughly one uniquely barcoded TCR beta cDNA molecule for every two T cells. Age-related changes in TCR beta repertoire diversity were measured in the study by deep sequencing normalized with unique cDNA molecular identifiers. The donors were split into four age groups: young (average roughly 15 years), middle-aged (about 40), aged (roughly 60) and long-lived (roughly 80). To avoid experimental bias, donors of different ages were distributed randomly across sequencing lanes. Using the same blood draw, the study looked at two additional independent replicas of 1 million unique cDNA reads for two donors, one aged 18 to 30 and the other aged 80 or older.

On this clonotype itself: Its antigen is unknown. No base quality values were provided; no much bigger clone lies one nucleotide off.

Receptor amplification or capture employed 5' RACE. A second PCR of about 6 to 11 cycles was performed with a sample-barcoded 5' primer and a J-beta primer mix. Each TCR beta cDNA molecule received a unique molecular identifier from a template-switch 5' adaptor carrying 12 random nucleotides. Each sample yielded at least 3 million CDR3-containing paired-end reads. First-strand cDNA synthesis was performed from all RNA using the Mint cDNA synthesis kit, with priming by a TRBC-specific oligonucleotide. Following uracil-DNA glycosylase treatment, a first 18-cycle PCR with universal primers M1SS and BC2_uni_R was performed on all cDNA. In the authors' own workflow: For normalization, 1 million high-quality reads were randomly selected from each sample, with every read carrying a distinct molecular identifier. Instead of being binned into consensus sequences, reads with shared molecular identifiers were discarded. MiTCR, set to a Q25 quality threshold and the strictest error-elimination algorithm, was used for CDR3 identification, clonotype clustering and error correction. A nonparametric unseen species model with Euler transformation was used to estimate a lower bound on total TCR beta diversity. Clones were called with MiXCR by TCRdb after fastp trimmed the public reads at Q25, and only in-frame beta chains were retained. A single entry per CDR3 protein holds the most common genes and DNA from its merged rows. The V and J calls and clone size come from TCRdb's table, not from the authors' own analysis. This sample has fewer than 2,000,000 distinct CDR3 sequences in its table, and about 39% of those were observed once. The ten largest make up 23% of the sample.

The germline V gene (reference sequence) provides CDR1 SGHAT and CDR2 FQDESV. The CDR3 has 15 amino acids, counting the end cysteine and phenylalanine. The CDR3 DNA has 45 bases and is translated from base 1. What the authors observed across the whole study: Compared with the aged group, more naive CD4+ T cells, fewer expanded clones and increased TCR diversity were shown by the long-lived group, suggesting age selection. Estimates of total diversity based on one million sequenced T cells were considered lower bounds and underestimates. Bulk unsorted PBMC profiling prevented conclusive comparison of naive and antigen-experienced compartments. The percentage of naive T cells measured by flow cytometry correlated strongly with observed TCR beta diversity. Observed TCR beta diversity per million T cells fell roughly linearly with age, and a significant reduction was already apparent by age around 44. Because the CMV infection status of the donors was unknown, age-related changes in expanded clonotypes may potentially have been confounded.

Systemically healthy Caucasian individuals from Russia, some 36 in total and aged roughly 6 to 95 years, were included as donors. Each donor gave roughly 9.5 milliliters of peripheral blood, collected into EDTA-treated Vacutainer tubes. Ficoll-Paque density-gradient centrifugation was used to isolate PBMCs, with at least 7 million obtained per sample. Trizol reagent was used to extract total RNA from the PBMCs, yielding at least 5 micrograms per sample. For every donor, flow cytometry on a PBMC aliquot measured the percentage of naive CD45RAhigh/CD27high T cells. The sequence links TRBV11-1 to TRBJ2-4; no D segment can be confidently identified. The J call may be incorrect, as the DNA end agrees better with TRBJ2-7. The sequence was obtained from a human donor in good health. Sequenced input: blood. At the DNA level, the sequence is TGTGCCAGCAGCTTATCTTTCGGCAACACCTACGAGCAGTACTTC. It translates as CASSLSFGNTYEQYF.